This is a list of T cell receptor beta chains from one sample in a study of early T cells in non-severe SARS-CoV-2 infection. Via MiXCR, TCRdb re-called the 5' RACE reads, giving one row per CDR3 protein. The sample records under 100,000 distinct CDR3 sequences, more than 9.5% being singletons. The sample consisted of whole blood. Receptors originate from an adult who was a healthcare worker with PCR-confirmed SARS-CoV-2 infection or an uninfected control (not recorded which). Both conserved end residues are part of each CDR3. The D gene is left open where the match is weak. Some rows have no size entry. The others give once, few or many, or a class for an expanded clone.

J gene,clone size,D gene,V gene,CDR3 DNA,CDR3 protein
TRBJ2-3,few,NA,TRBV29-1,TGCAGCGTTGACGGAACTGGTTGGGTCAACACAGATACGCAGTATTTT,CSVDGTGWVNTDTQYF
TRBJ1-2,few,NA,TRBV4-1,TGCGCCAGCAGCCTTGAGGGGAGGCCCTGGGAGGGCTACACCTTC,CASSLEGRPWEGYTF
TRBJ2-1,many,TRBD2,TRBV11-2,TGTGCCAGCAGAACCGGGACTAGCATCCCCTACAATGAGCAGTTCTTC,CASRTGTSIPYNEQFF
TRBJ1-1,few,NA,TRBV13,TGTGCCAGCAGCTTCGGGACACCGGGCACTGAAGCTTTCTTT,CASSFGTPGTEAFF
TRBJ2-3,many,NA,TRBV7-2,TGTGCCAGCAGCTTAGGGGTCGGGGGCTTCACAGATACGCAGTATTTT,CASSLGVGGFTDTQYF
TRBJ2-2,NA,TRBD2,TRBV28,TGTGCCAGCAGTTTACGACTAGCGGGAGCTTTGCCCGGGGAGCTGTTTTTT,CASSLRLAGALPGELFF
TRBJ2-2,NA,TRBD1,TRBV4-2,TGTGCCAGCAGGGGAACCCAGGGGGCCACCGGGGAGCTGTTTTTT,CASRGTQGATGELFF
TRBJ2-1,NA,NA,TRBV20-1,TGCAGTGCCTCTGGTGGAGCGGCCTCCTACAATGAGCAGTTCTTC,CSASGGAASYNEQFF
TRBJ2-7,few,NA,TRBV3-1,TGTGCCAGCAGCCCCACTCCGCCCTACGAGCAGTACTTC,CASSPTPPYEQYF
TRBJ2-1,NA,NA,TRBV6-5,TGTGCCAGCGCGGCGGGAAGCTCCTACAATGAGCAGTTCTTC,CASAAGSSYNEQFF
TRBJ2-1,few,TRBD2,TRBV20-1,TGCAGTGGGACTAGCGGGACACAATCCTACAATGAGCAGTTCTTC,CSGTSGTQSYNEQFF
TRBJ2-2,NA,NA,TRBV20-1,TGCAGTGCTAATAGAGGGACCGGGGAGCTGTTTTTT,CSANRGTGELFF